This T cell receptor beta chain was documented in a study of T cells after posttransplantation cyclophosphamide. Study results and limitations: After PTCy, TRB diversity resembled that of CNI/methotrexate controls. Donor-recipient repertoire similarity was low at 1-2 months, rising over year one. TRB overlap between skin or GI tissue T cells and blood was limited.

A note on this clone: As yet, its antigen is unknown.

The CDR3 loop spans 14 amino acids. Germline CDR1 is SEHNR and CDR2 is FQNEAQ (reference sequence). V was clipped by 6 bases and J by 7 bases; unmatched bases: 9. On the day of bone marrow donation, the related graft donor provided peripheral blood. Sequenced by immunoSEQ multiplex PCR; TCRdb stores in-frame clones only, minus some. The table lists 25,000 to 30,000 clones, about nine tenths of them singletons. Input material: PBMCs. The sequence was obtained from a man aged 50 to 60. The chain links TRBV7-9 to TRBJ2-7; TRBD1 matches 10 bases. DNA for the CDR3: TGTGCCAGCAGTTTGACAGGGGGCCGGAAAGAGCAGTACTTC. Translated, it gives CASSLTGGRKEQYF.